A single sample is the source of the 16 T cell receptor beta chains below, sequenced in a study of cytomegalovirus exposure and HLA in healthy donors. PCR involved 60 Vbeta and 13 Jbeta primers. Data came from immunoSEQ multiplex PCR; TCRdb stores just in-frame clones and leaves some out. The sample has 150,000 to 200,000 clones, 65% to 80% seen once. Sequences were obtained from PBMCs. All receptors come from a woman aged 45 to 65 in good health and CMV-seropositive.

The chain employs TRBV4-1 and TRBJ2-5; 10 nucleotides line up with TRBD2. V lost 0 bases, J lost 9 bases, and 10 bases stayed unmatched. Per the germline V gene, CDR1 is MGHRA and CDR2 is YSYEKL. This CDR3 comprises 16 residues. The CDR3 loop reads CASSQEASGGPAAQYF. Here the CDR3 DNA reads TGCGCCAGCAGCCAAGAGGCTAGCGGGGGCCCGGCGGCCCAGTACTTC.

V usage is TRBV19 and J usage is TRBJ1-1; tentatively, D is TRBD1 (6 bases). Looked up from germline, CDR1 is LNHDA and CDR2 is SQIVND (reference sequence). This CDR3 region has 16 residues. V lost 1 base and J lost 11, with 23 bases in between. In DNA, the CDR3 is TGTGCCAGTAGTATAGGAGCCAGGGCCGGGACACACGATGCTTTCTTT. It is translated as CASSIGARAGTHDAFF.

V is TRBV2 and J is TRBJ2-5; D not resolved. Per germline, CDR1 SNHLY and CDR2 FYNNEI. This CDR3 comprises 13 residues. The ends were cut back, 5 bases at V and 3 bases at J, with 10 bases in the middle. The chain's CDR3 is CASSWAGEETQYF. CDR3 DNA sequence: TGTGCCAGCAGTTGGGCAGGTGAAGAGACCCAGTACTTC.

The chain links TRBV7-3 to TRBJ2-7; 7 nucleotides line up with TRBD2. The V segment lost 1 base and the J segment 0 bases; nucleotides outside the gene matches: 3. CDR3 length: 15 amino acids. The germline V gene has CDR1 SGHTA and CDR2 FQGTGA. CDR3 DNA: TGTGCCAGCAGCTTAAGTGGGGGGGACTCCTACGAGCAGTACTTC. Its protein is CASSLSGGDSYEQYF.

This clone occurred a few times. CDR3 sequence (DNA): TGTGCCAGCAGCGGGGGGTCAGGGATCAATGGCTACACCTTC. Protein sequence: CASSGGSGINGYTF. The chain combines TRBV5-6 with TRBJ1-2; tentative D call: TRBD1 (5 bases). Trimming pared 4 bases from V and 6 bases from J, leaving 16 bases between. The CDR3 covers 14 residues. Looked up from germline, CDR1 is SGHDT and CDR2 is YYEEEE. Filled out from reference TRBV5-6 and TRBJ1-2, the complete variable domain reads DAGVTQSPTHLIKTRGQQVTLRCSPKSGHDTVSWYQQALGQGPQFIFQYYEEEERQRGNFPDRFSGHQFPNYSSELNVNALLLGDSALYLCASSGGSGINGYTFGSGTRLTVV.

The V gene is TRBV2, the J gene TRBJ1-6, with D possibly being TRBD1 (5 bases). This CDR3 has 14 amino acids. Germline assignment: CDR1 SNHLY and CDR2 FYNNEI. The germline V and J ends were trimmed by 3 bases and 10 bases, with 13 bases remaining between them. The chain's CDR3 is CASSDEGGGSPLHF. Here the CDR3 DNA reads TGTGCCAGCAGTGACGAGGGCGGGGGATCACCCCTCCACTTT.

The V and J genes are TRBV9 and TRBJ2-3, with 12 bases identical to TRBD1. The CDR3 length is 19 residues. With 0 bases clipped from V and 0 bases from J, the junction kept 8 bases outside the gene matches. Germline CDR1 and CDR2: SGDLS and YYNGEE. The CDR3 DNA reads as TGTGCCAGCAGCGTAGATTTGAAAGGGACAGGGGGCAGCACAGATACGCAGTATTTT. Protein: CASSVDLKGTGGSTDTQYF.

The CDR3 loop reads CASSLAPGEVETQYF. Written as DNA, the CDR3 is TGCGCCAGCAGCTTGGCCCCTGGGGAGGTGGAGACCCAGTACTTC. The chain recombines TRBV5-1 with TRBJ2-5; possibly TRBD2 for D (6 bases). The CDR3 is made up of 15 amino acids. Germline V gene lookup returns CDR1 SGHRS and CDR2 YFSETQ. V lost 0 bases, J lost 5 bases, and 14 bases lay in between.

To note about this clone: At one end the junction does not follow the germline gene, possibly because of a read error. V usage is TRBV6-1 and J usage is TRBJ2-1; D may be TRBD2 (7 bases). CDR1 is MNHNS and CDR2 is SASEGT in the germline V gene. This CDR3 contains 14 residues. CDR3 coding DNA: TGTGCCGGCAGTGGCCGCGGGGGCCGGTATGAGCAGTTCTTC. This translates into CAGSGRGGRYEQFF.

The chain uses TRBV7-9 and TRBJ1-1, with D uncertain. This CDR3 contains 13 residues. Per the germline V gene, CDR1 is SEHNR and CDR2 is FQNEAQ (reference sequence). With 6 bases removed from V and 0 bases from J, the gap between germline ends came to 8 bases. The CDR3 DNA sequence: TGTGCCAGCAGTAGCCGGATGAACACTGAAGCTTTCTTT. Translated: CASSSRMNTEAFF.

This rearrangement joins TRBV11-2 to TRBJ2-1; D is unresolved. Germline values: CDR1 SGHAT, CDR2 FQNNGV. The V end was cut by 1 base, the J end by 3 bases, with 10 bases between. The CDR3 totals 15 residues. The CDR3 DNA is TGTGCCAGCAGCTTAGCCAGCGTTATCTACAATGAGCAGTTCTTC. Translation gives CASSLASVIYNEQFF.

This clone has only a few counts. CDR3 in DNA: TGTGCCGTCGGGACATCCTTCGGGCCCCAGCATTTT. The encoded protein is CAVGTSFGPQHF. V usage is TRBV19 and J usage is TRBJ1-5, with a weak D call TRBD1 (6 bases). V shed 11 bases and J shed 9 bases, with 17 bases lying between them. The V gene's germline CDR1 is LNHDA and CDR2 SQIVND (reference sequence). There are 12 residues in the CDR3.

The rearrangement links TRBV5-6 to TRBJ1-5, with D possibly being TRBD1 (5 bases). This CDR3 has 15 residues. Germline V gene lookup returns CDR1 SGHDT and CDR2 YYEEEE. Trimming shortened V by 5 bases and J by 0 bases, and 12 bases separated the two germline ends. The CDR3 protein is CASSLQEYSNQPQHF. CDR3 coding DNA: TGTGCCAGCAGTTTACAGGAGTATAGCAATCAGCCCCAGCATTTT.

This clone was detected only once. The chain couples TRBV18 to TRBJ1-2; 8 bases are shared with TRBD1. This CDR3 region has 14 residues. V dropped 5 bases and J dropped 8; count of bases not matched to a gene: 10. CDR1 KGHSH and CDR2 LQKENI come from the germline V gene. CDR3 nucleotides: TGTGCCAGCTCAGAAAAGACAGGGGACTTGGGCTACACCTTC. Its protein product is CASSEKTGDLGYTF. Full variable domain (outside the CDR3, taken from reference TRBV18 and TRBJ1-2): NAGVMQNPRHLVRRRGQEARLRCSPMKGHSHVYWYRQLPEEGLKFMVYLQKENIIDESGMPKERFSAEFPKEGPSILRIQQVVRGDSAAYFCASSEKTGDLGYTFGSGTRLTVV.

The rearrangement links TRBV13 to TRBJ1-1, with TRBD1 matching 8 bases. The CDR3 is 16 residues long. Germline CDR1 is PRHDT and CDR2 is FYEKMQ (reference sequence). With V trimmed by 4 bases and J by 3 bases, 10 bases remained unmatched. The chain's CDR3 is CASSSGTGGKYTEAFF. CDR3 DNA: TGTGCCAGCAGCTCGGGAACAGGGGGGAAGTACACTGAAGCTTTCTTT.

The rearrangement joins TRBV5-1 to TRBJ2-5, with no clear D. This CDR3 spans 12 amino acids. V was cut by 1 base and J by 3 bases, with 4 bases left in between. Looked up from germline, CDR1 is SGHRS and CDR2 is YFSETQ. The CDR3 here is CASSLREETQYF. The CDR3 nucleotides read TGCGCCAGCAGCTTGCGAGAAGAGACCCAGTACTTC. The complete variable domain, with remaining parts taken from reference TRBV5-1 and TRBJ2-5, reads KAGVTQTPRYLIKTRGQQVTLSCSPISGHRSVSWYQQTPGQGLQFLFEYFSETQRNKGNFPGRFSGRQFSNSRSEMNVSTLELGDSALYLCASSLREETQYFGPGTRLLVL.